The T cell receptor (beta chain) described here comes from a study of blood T cell repertoires in COVID-19. Study details: Spain, Italy and the United States supplied samples that represented acute and convalescent COVID-19. T cells, B-cell-depleted T cells, or PBMCs supplied cDNA or gDNA.

This CDR3 contains 12 residues. The ends were cut back, 7 bases at V and 8 bases at J, with 13 bases in the middle. Authors' data handling: Amplifying reference gene primers gave estimates of nucleated cell counts. Measured with immunoSEQ multiplex PCR; TCRdb has only the in-frame clones, and not every one. D and trimming were read from the DNA, whereas the V and J calls and clone size are those reported in that table. The table has fewer than 200,000 clones, 76% seen once. The chain has TRBV12-3 or TRBV12-4 and TRBJ2-3; tentative D call: TRBD2 (5 bases). The TCR comes from a woman of 80 years or more with acute or convalescent COVID-19. What was sequenced was peripheral blood. This CDR3 reads CASTPDSSTQYF. The CDR3 DNA reads TGTGCCAGCACCCCGGACTCCAGTACGCAGTATTTT.